This passage covers 26 T cell receptor beta chains from one sample sequenced in a study of CD8 T cells in Susac syndrome. Random hexamers primed reverse transcription of about 0.45 to 1 ug RNA. Each CDR3 protein gets one entry after TCRdb re-called the immunoSEQ multiplex PCR reads with MiXCR. The table lists around 150,000 distinct CDR3 sequences, roughly 95% of them singletons, with 0.08% to 0.095% in the top ten. Sequenced material: CD4+ T cells from PBMCs. Receptor source: a human donor with multiple sclerosis.

The chain employs TRBV7-9 and TRBJ1-3; unclear D gene. Trimming removed 1 base from V and 0 bases from J, with 7 bases in between. In germline, CDR1 is SEHNR, CDR2 FQNEAQ (reference sequence). The CDR3 length is 15 residues. The CDR3, as DNA: TGTGCCAGCAGCTTAGAGATTCCCTCTGGAAACACCATATATTTT. Encoded protein: CASSLEIPSGNTIYF.

The V call is TRBV20-1, the J call TRBJ2-1; perhaps TRBD1 as D (6 bases). The ends were cut back, 0 bases at V and 4 bases at J, with 16 bases in the middle. Germline V gene data show CDR1 as DFQATT and CDR2 as SNEGSKA (reference sequence). The CDR3 is 16 residues long. In DNA, the CDR3 is TGCAGTGCTAGAGATCTTAGGGGGAGTGGGTACAATGAGCAGTTCTTC. The encoded protein is CSARDLRGSGYNEQFF.

CDR3 bases: TGCGCCAGCAGCCCTCTGGGGACGCGGCCCCTCTACGAGCAGTACTTC. This sequence encodes CASSPLGTRPLYEQYF. The chain employs TRBV4-1 and TRBJ2-7, with D perhaps being TRBD1 or TRBD2 (5 bases each). Germline V gene lookup returns CDR1 MGHRA and CDR2 YSYEKL. The length of the CDR3 is 16 residues. The V and J ends lost 4 bases and 3 bases respectively, with 19 bases between them.

This clonotype appeared a few times. The V and J genes are TRBV28 and TRBJ1-5; no firm D call. Germline CDR1 reads MDHEN; CDR2 reads SYDVKM. V was clipped by 2 bases and J by 7 bases, with 6 bases between them. The CDR3 runs to 12 residues. CDR3 region: CASSLQMQPQHF. For the CDR3, the DNA is TGTGCCAGCAGTTTACAAATGCAGCCCCAGCATTTT.

V is TRBV19 and J is TRBJ2-2; 7 bases align to TRBD1. V was clipped by 6 bases and J by 4 bases; unmatched bases: 5. Germline-derived CDR1 and CDR2 are LNHDA and SQIVND (reference sequence). The CDR3 extends over 14 amino acids. The CDR3 DNA is TGTGCCAGTAGCCCAGGGGGTATCACCGGGGAGCTGTTTTTT. This gives the protein CASSPGGITGELFF.

V usage is TRBV3-1 and J usage is TRBJ1-5, with a possible D match to TRBD1 (6 bases). The CDR3 length is 15 residues. Trimming removed 1 base at V and 2 bases at J, with 9 bases between. CDR1 LGHDT and CDR2 YNNKEL come from the germline V gene (reference sequence). The CDR3 coding sequence is TGTGCCAGCAGCCAAGCCGAGGGGGGCAATCAGCCCCAGCATTTT. Translated: CASSQAEGGNQPQHF. Complete variable domain (other parts from reference TRBV3-1 and TRBJ1-5): DTAVSQTPKYLVTQMGNDKSIKCEQNLGHDTMYWYKQDSKKFLKIMFSYNNKELIINETVPNRFSPKSPDKAHLNLHINSLELGDSAVYFCASSQAEGGNQPQHFGDGTRLSIL.

The chain couples TRBV10-3 to TRBJ2-7; D might be TRBD2 (5 bases). Looked up from germline, CDR1 is ENHRY and CDR2 is SYGVKD. CDR3 length: 15 amino acids. The V gene lost 5 bases and the J gene lost 1 base, with 15 bases spanning the gap. Here the CDR3 DNA reads TGTGCCATCAGTCCATTCGAGGGCAGTTCCTACGAGCAGTACTTC. Encoded protein: CAISPFEGSSYEQYF.

The chain carries TRBV6-6 and TRBJ1-5; D might be TRBD1 (6 bases). From germline, CDR1 is MNHNY and CDR2 SVGAGI (reference sequence). CDR3 length: 14 residues. The ends were cut back, 6 bases at V and 9 bases at J, with 18 bases in the middle. CDR3 amino acids: CASRPDRPPRPQHF. CDR3 coding DNA: TGTGCCAGCAGGCCTGACAGGCCGCCACGGCCCCAGCATTTT.

The chain is built from TRBV6-1 and TRBJ2-5, with 9 bases lining up with TRBD2. CDR3 length equals 16 residues. V shed 2 bases, J shed 0 bases, and the junction held 4 bases outside the gene matches. Per the germline V gene, CDR1 is MNHNS and CDR2 is SASEGT. CDR3 in DNA: TGTGCCAGCAGTGAACCTAGCGGGACGTACCAAGAGACCCAGTACTTC. It codes for CASSEPSGTYQETQYF.

The genes are TRBV5-1 and TRBJ2-1; D unclear. V lost 4 bases, J lost 9 bases, and 11 bases lay in between. The CDR3 consists of 12 residues. CDR1 and CDR2 from the germline V gene are SGHRS and YFSETQ. The CDR3 DNA reads TGCGCCAGCAGCACTTTTAAGGGTGAGCAGTTCTTC. Translating it yields CASSTFKGEQFF.

J is TRBJ2-2 and V is TRBV7-8, with TRBD2 identical over 7 bases. V was clipped by 3 bases and J by 2 bases; unmatched bases: 9. There are 17 residues in the CDR3. Germline V lookup: CDR1 SGHVS, CDR2 FQNEAQ. CDR3 coding DNA: TGTGCCAGCAGCTTCGGCGGGGGTACCGTAAACACCGGGGAGCTGTTTTTT. Its translation: CASSFGGGTVNTGELFF.

The chain recombines TRBV5-6 with TRBJ2-7; no clear D. Trimming pared 1 base from V and 0 bases from J, leaving 8 bases between. Germline V gene data show CDR1 as SGHDT and CDR2 as YYEEEE. The CDR3 has 14 amino acids. The chain's CDR3 is CASSLSPGSYEQYF. The DNA of the CDR3 is TGTGCCAGCAGCTTGTCGCCGGGCTCCTACGAGCAGTACTTC.

The gene calls are TRBV20-1 and TRBJ2-1; D may correspond to TRBD1 or TRBD2 (6 bases each). Germline V gene sequence: CDR1 DFQATT, CDR2 SNEGSKA (reference sequence). The V end lost 5 bases, the J end lost 7 bases, and 21 bases lay between the germline ends. This CDR3 is 15 amino acids long. The CDR3 region is CSAPSGAAGSNEQFF. The CDR3 DNA follows: TGCAGTGCTCCCTCAGGGGCCGCGGGGTCAAATGAGCAGTTCTTC.

J is TRBJ2-2 and V is TRBV30, with TRBD2 matching over 9 bases. The CDR3 loop spans 17 amino acids. The germline CDR1 and CDR2 sequences are GTSNPN and SVGIG (reference sequence). V was pared by 2 bases and J by 6 bases, with 13 bases of the junction left unmatched. CDR3: CAWSPQGGRALAGELFF. CDR3 nucleotides: TGTGCCTGGAGTCCCCAGGGCGGGAGGGCCCTAGCCGGGGAGCTGTTTTTT.

The chain couples TRBV25-1 to TRBJ1-2; D remains unclear. V was trimmed by 1 base and J by 7 bases, leaving 10 bases between them. Germline V CDR1 and CDR2: MGHDK, SYGVNS. CDR3 length: 13 residues. The CDR3 DNA reads TGTGCCAGCAGTGAATTGTATGGACCTGGCTACACCTTC. Translation gives CASSELYGPGYTF.

The chain carries TRBV7-9 and TRBJ1-1; tentative D call: TRBD1 (6 bases). Trimming took off 3 bases at V and 0 bases at J, with 11 bases between the two ends. The germline V gene encodes CDR1 SEHNR and CDR2 FQNEAQ (reference sequence). CDR3 size: 15 residues. The CDR3, as DNA: TGTGCCAGCAGCTTGAGGGGGGGACTGAACACTGAAGCTTTCTTT. Translated: CASSLRGGLNTEAFF.

The chain recombines TRBV4-2 with TRBJ2-6; 8 nucleotides match TRBD1. Germline CDR1 is LGHNA and CDR2 is YNFKEQ. V shed 5 bases and J 0 bases; nucleotides not matched to a gene: 12. CDR3 length equals 19 residues. The CDR3 region is CASSTNLGTGYSGANVLTF. Written as DNA, the CDR3 is TGTGCCAGCAGCACTAACCTCGGGACAGGTTACTCTGGGGCCAACGTCCTGACTTTC.

The chain links TRBV6-6 to TRBJ2-2; D gene uncertain. V lost 0 bases and J 6 bases, leaving 2 bases between the germline ends. The CDR3 length is 12 residues. The germline gives CDR1 MNHNY, CDR2 SVGAGI (reference sequence). The CDR3 sequence: CASSYSPGELFF. The CDR3 bases are TGTGCCAGCAGTTACTCCCCCGGGGAGCTGTTTTTT.

The CDR3 DNA is TGTGCCAGCAGCCGCGATCCAAATGGCTACACCTTC. It encodes CASSRDPNGYTF. The V and J genes are TRBV28 and TRBJ1-2; D is unresolved. Germline CDR1 reads MDHEN; CDR2 reads SYDVKM. Trimming cost V 6 bases and J 6 bases, with 11 bases left between them. The CDR3 sequence is 12 residues long.

This rearrangement joins TRBV2 to TRBJ1-5; possibly TRBD1 for D (6 bases). Per germline, CDR1 SNHLY and CDR2 FYNNEI. The germline V and J ends were trimmed by 6 bases and 4 bases, with 13 bases remaining between them. The CDR3 is made up of 14 amino acids. The DNA of the CDR3 is TGTGCCAGCAGGTCAGGGGACCCGAATCAGCCCCAGCATTTT. Residues: CASRSGDPNQPQHF.

The gene calls are TRBV12-3 or TRBV12-4 and TRBJ2-7; D assignment may be TRBD1 or TRBD2 (5 bases each). The CDR3 is 13 residues long. V lost 6 bases, J lost 3 bases, and 12 bases lay in between. The CDR3 spells CASSSGPRYEQYF. The CDR3 DNA reads TGTGCCAGCAGCTCGGGACCGCGCTACGAGCAGTACTTC.

The chain employs TRBV5-6 and TRBJ2-4, with D maybe TRBD2 (7 bases). Per the germline V gene, CDR1 is SGHDT and CDR2 is YYEEEE. The CDR3 is 13 amino acids. V gave up 2 bases and J gave up 6 bases, with 9 bases separating them. CDR3 coding DNA: TGTGCCAGCAGCTTAAGGGGGGGAAACATTCAGTACTTC. It encodes CASSLRGGNIQYF.

V usage is TRBV7-9 and J usage is TRBJ2-7, with D tentatively TRBD1 or TRBD2 (6 bases each). Germline CDR1 is SEHNR and CDR2 is FQNEAQ (reference sequence). With 11 bases removed from V and 4 bases from J, the gap between germline ends came to 27 bases. This CDR3 has 16 residues. CDR3: CAGNRGATGTDYEQYF. The CDR3 nucleotides are TGTGCCGGGAATAGGGGGGCGACCGGGACTGATTACGAGCAGTACTTC.

The V gene is TRBV6-4, the J gene TRBJ2-3; TRBD2 matches 14 bases. V lost 5 bases, J lost 3 bases, and 7 bases stayed unmatched. The CDR3 length is 17 residues. CDR1 MRHNA and CDR2 SNTAGT come from the germline V gene. The CDR3 bases are TGTGCCAGCAGTCCCGGGACTAGCGGGAGAGGGACAGATACGCAGTATTTT. This codes for CASSPGTSGRGTDTQYF.

This clonotype was recorded a few times. V and J are TRBV27 and TRBJ1-4, with 8 bases lining up with TRBD1. V shed 6 bases and J 3 bases; nucleotides not matched to a gene: 3. CDR3 length: 14 amino acids. Germline values: CDR1 MNHEY, CDR2 SMNVEV (reference sequence). CDR3 coding DNA: TGTGCCAGCAGCCTACAGGGGGCTAATGAAAAACTGTTTTTT. Translation: CASSLQGANEKLFF.

The genes are TRBV14 and TRBJ1-4; 9 bases agree with TRBD1. Looked up from germline, CDR1 is SGHDN and CDR2 is FVKESK. The trim removed 2 bases at V and 7 bases at J, leaving 5 bases unmatched. The CDR3 consists of 15 residues. The CDR3 DNA reads TGTGCCAGCAGCCAAACAGGGGGCGGGCGTGAAAAACTGTTTTTT. Translating gives CASSQTGGGREKLFF.